A single sample is the source of the 17 T cell receptor beta chains below, sequenced in a study of shared clonotypes between healthy human individuals (dated by TCRdb to the early 2020s). The library was made by the immunoSEQ multiplex PCR assay. What TCRdb holds here is the immuneACCESS table cut down to in-frame rearrangements. Part of the clones is not present; checked against another copy, under half of the missing clones reflect an unresolved V gene, and the others are unexplained. The sample contains about 2.4 million clones, 80% to 95% of them found a single time. The top ten clonotypes cover 0.35% to 0.45% of the sample. Sequences were obtained from naive CD4+ T cells from PBMCs. Sample cell subset or site, as interpreted from the label and publication: CD45RA+ positively selected. The source of these receptors is a man between 18 and 35 years old in good health. Some clones in this sample may be carry-over from other donors' samples.

The chain recombines TRBV7-2 with TRBJ2-5; 10 bases fit TRBD2. Losses at the gene ends were 1 base for V and 4 bases for J; bases not matched to a gene: 12. CDR1 is SGHTA, CDR2 FQGNSA, per germline. The CDR3 totals 18 residues. CDR3 DNA: TGTGCCAGCAGCTTAGATCCCCCGGCTAGCGGGAGAGGAGAGACCCAGTACTTC. Its protein is CASSLDPPASGRGETQYF.

This chain connects TRBV4-3 to TRBJ2-2, with D unclear. This CDR3 has 15 amino acids. Germline loops: CDR1 LGHNA, CDR2 YSLEER. Trimming shortened V by 5 bases and J by 0 bases, and 10 bases separated the two germline ends. CDR3 residues: CASSEITSNTGELFF. CDR3 in DNA: TGCGCCAGCAGCGAAATTACATCGAACACCGGGGAGCTGTTTTTT.

This chain uses TRBV7-6 with TRBJ2-1; 9 nucleotides agree with TRBD2. With 0 bases clipped from V and 9 bases from J, the junction kept 9 bases outside the gene matches. This CDR3 has 16 residues. Germline assignment: CDR1 SGHVS and CDR2 FNYEAQ. The CDR3: CASSLATGLAIGEQFF. The CDR3 DNA follows: TGTGCCAGCAGCTTAGCCACGGGACTAGCAATCGGTGAGCAGTTCTTC.

This chain links TRBV6-1 with TRBJ1-1; no clear D gene. CDR1 and CDR2 (germline): MNHNS, SASEGT. V lost 3 bases and J lost 0, with 8 bases in between. CDR3 length: 14 amino acids. CDR3 sequence: CASSEVHVNTEAFF. The CDR3 bases are TGTGCCAGCAGTGAGGTCCACGTGAACACTGAAGCTTTCTTT.

The chain links TRBV7-2 to TRBJ2-3, with D tentatively TRBD2 (6 bases). Germline V gene lookup returns CDR1 SGHTA and CDR2 FQGNSA. The CDR3 loop spans 13 amino acids. With 1 base removed from V and 5 bases from J, the gap between germline ends came to 7 bases. CDR3 region: CASSLVGLDTQYF. The DNA of the CDR3 is TGTGCCAGCAGCTTAGTGGGACTAGATACGCAGTATTTT.

This rearrangement joins TRBV30 to TRBJ1-5, with D possibly matching TRBD1 (6 bases). CDR3 length equals 16 residues. V was cut by 1 base and J by 7 bases, with 20 bases left in between. Germline CDR1 GTSNPN, CDR2 SVGIG (reference sequence). CDR3 in amino acids: CAWSGPRGRVSQPQHF. The CDR3 DNA sequence: TGTGCCTGGAGTGGACCCAGGGGCAGGGTCAGCCAGCCCCAGCATTTT.

The V and J genes are TRBV29-1 and TRBJ2-1, with 13 bases lining up with TRBD2. The CDR3 spans 15 residues. Trimming cost V 6 bases and J 2 bases; bases outside gene matches: 4. The V gene's germline CDR1 is SQVTM and CDR2 ANQGSEA. Here the CDR3 reads CSVPGLAGPYNEQFF. The CDR3 region has the DNA TGCAGCGTGCCGGGACTAGCGGGACCCTACAATGAGCAGTTCTTC.

The rearrangement links TRBV6-6 to TRBJ2-7; 7 nucleotides match TRBD1. Losses at the gene ends were 8 bases for V and 2 bases for J; bases not matched to a gene: 9. The CDR3 length is 14 residues. Germline values: CDR1 MNHNY, CDR2 SVGAGI (reference sequence). CDR3 nucleotide sequence: TGTGCCAGCGGTCTAAGACAGGGCGCCTACGAGCAGTACTTC. Translating it yields CASGLRQGAYEQYF.

This chain joins TRBV6-6 and TRBJ2-3, with 7 bases lining up with TRBD1. The germline CDR1 and CDR2 sequences are MNHNY and SVGAGI (reference sequence). This CDR3 comprises 15 residues. V shed 7 bases and J 2 bases; nucleotides not matched to a gene: 9. The CDR3 here is CASTDRDRATDTQYF. Written as DNA, the CDR3 is TGTGCCAGCACTGACCGGGACAGAGCCACAGATACGCAGTATTTT.

The CDR3 sequence: CASSPMSPANTGELFF. The CDR3, as DNA: TGTGCCAGCTCACCAATGAGTCCAGCGAACACCGGGGAGCTGTTTTTT. V gene TRBV18 combines with J gene TRBJ2-2; D ambiguous. Germline assignment: CDR1 KGHSH and CDR2 LQKENI. The CDR3 is 16 amino acids. Deletions cut 2 bases from V and 0 bases from J, with 10 bases between.

This clone has a single count. Other DNA sequences of this sample code for an identical CDR3. The genes are TRBV6-1 and TRBJ1-1; D not certain. Deletions cut 3 bases from V and 1 base from J, with 6 bases between. This CDR3 is built from 13 residues. CDR1 MNHNS and CDR2 SASEGT come from the germline V gene. The CDR3 DNA follows: TGTGCCAGCAGTGACCGGAGGAACACTGAAGCTTTCTTT. Its translation is CASSDRRNTEAFF.

This clone was recorded once. The gene calls are TRBV10-3 and TRBJ2-1; D call uncertain. The germline V and J ends were trimmed by 7 bases and 0 bases, with 10 bases remaining between them. Germline values: CDR1 ENHRY, CDR2 SYGVKD. There are 14 residues in the CDR3. In DNA form, the CDR3 reads TGTGCCATCACTGCGGAGAGCTCCTACAATGAGCAGTTCTTC. It specifies CAITAESSYNEQFF.

This chain connects TRBV6-6 to TRBJ2-3; no firm D call. The CDR3 length is 14 residues. Germline V gives CDR1 MNHNY, CDR2 SVGAGI (reference sequence). Trimming left V 8 bases short and J 0 bases short, with 12 bases between. The CDR3 DNA sequence: TGTGCCAGCGCACGGAGACCCAGCACAGATACGCAGTATTTT. This encodes CASARRPSTDTQYF.

CDR3 region: CASSSPGPWNTEAFF. CDR3 DNA: TGTGCCAGCAGTTCTCCGGGACCCTGGAACACTGAAGCTTTCTTT. The J gene is TRBJ1-1, the V gene TRBV27, with D possibly being TRBD1 (5 bases). The CDR3 has 15 residues. CDR1 MNHEY and CDR2 SMNVEV come from the germline V gene (reference sequence). V lost 4 bases and J lost 1, with 13 bases in between.

The chain is built from TRBV10-3 and TRBJ2-1; 8 bases match TRBD2. This CDR3 has 16 amino acids. CDR1 and CDR2 (germline): ENHRY, SYGVKD. Germline trimming cut 0 bases from V and 6 bases from J; bases unmatched to any gene: 7. The CDR3 spells CAISESGTRKFNEQFF. DNA for the CDR3: TGTGCCATCAGTGAGTCTGGGACTAGGAAGTTCAATGAGCAGTTCTTC.

Points on this clone: Other nucleotide sequences in the sample specify the same CDR3. The V and J genes are TRBV9 and TRBJ2-3; no reliable D call. The CDR3 contains 14 residues. Germline CDR1 SGDLS, CDR2 YYNGEE. Trimming shortened V by 0 bases and J by 4 bases, and 9 bases separated the two germline ends. This chain's CDR3 is CASSVGGGADTQYF. The CDR3 bases are TGTGCCAGCAGCGTAGGGGGTGGCGCAGATACGCAGTATTTT.

In the case of this clone: This CDR3 is also generated by other DNA sequences in the sample. The chain has TRBV7-2 and TRBJ1-2, with 7 bases fitting TRBD1. This CDR3 spans 12 amino acids. The J segment lost 8 bases and the V segment lost 3 bases, leaving 3 bases of the junction unmatched. Germline loops: CDR1 SGHTA, CDR2 FQGNSA. DNA for the CDR3: TGTGCCAGCAGCTTCACAGGGGAAGGCTACACCTTC. Amino acids: CASSFTGEGYTF.